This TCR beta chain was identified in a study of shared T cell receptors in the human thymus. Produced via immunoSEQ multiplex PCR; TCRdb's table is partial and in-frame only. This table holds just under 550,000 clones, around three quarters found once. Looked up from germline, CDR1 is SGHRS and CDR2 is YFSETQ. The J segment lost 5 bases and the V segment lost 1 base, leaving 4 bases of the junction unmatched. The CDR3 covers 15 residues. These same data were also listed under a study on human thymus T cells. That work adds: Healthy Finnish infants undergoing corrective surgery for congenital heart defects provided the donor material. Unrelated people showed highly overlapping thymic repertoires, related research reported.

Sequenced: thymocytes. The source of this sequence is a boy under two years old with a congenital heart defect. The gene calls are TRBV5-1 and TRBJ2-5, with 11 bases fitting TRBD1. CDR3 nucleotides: TGCGCCAGCAGCTTGACACGGGACAGGGGGGAGACCCAGTACTTC. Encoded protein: CASSLTRDRGETQYF. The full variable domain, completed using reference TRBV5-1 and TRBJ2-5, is KAGVTQTPRYLIKTRGQQVTLSCSPISGHRSVSWYQQTPGQGLQFLFEYFSETQRNKGNFPGRFSGRQFSNSRSEMNVSTLELGDSALYLCASSLTRDRGETQYFGPGTRLLVL.